The 12 T cell receptor beta chains reported below all come from one sample, sequenced in a study of cytomegalovirus exposure and HLA in healthy donors. 13 Jbeta primers and 60 Vbeta primers were used for the PCR. Measured with immunoSEQ multiplex PCR; TCRdb has only the in-frame clones, and not every one. This table has roughly 170,000 clones, roughly four fifths appearing once. The sample was PBMCs. The receptor set was obtained from a man between 50 and 59 years old in good health and CMV-seronegative.

The chain recombines TRBV28 with TRBJ1-6; 7 bases are shared with TRBD1. Losses at the gene ends were 6 bases for V and 7 bases for J; bases not matched to a gene: 6. This CDR3 region has 14 residues. Germline V lookup: CDR1 MDHEN, CDR2 SYDVKM. CDR3 sequence reads: CASRSYRGNSPLHF. The CDR3 DNA sequence: TGTGCCAGCAGGTCCTACAGGGGCAATTCACCCCTCCACTTT.

This clone occurred once. The V call is TRBV19, the J call TRBJ2-3; D unresolved. V lost 3 bases and J lost 11, with 18 bases in between. CDR3 length: 14 residues. Germline loops: CDR1 LNHDA, CDR2 SQIVND (reference sequence). The DNA of the CDR3 is TGTGCCAGTAGTATGATAGCCGACCTCGGTAGGCAGTATTTT. Translation: CASSMIADLGRQYF.

The chain recombines TRBV10-3 with TRBJ1-2, with D perhaps TRBD1 (5 bases). Per the germline V gene, CDR1 is ENHRY and CDR2 is SYGVKD. The germline V and J ends were trimmed by 4 bases and 6 bases, with 15 bases remaining between them. The CDR3 consists of 14 residues. The CDR3 DNA is TGTGCCATCAGTGGCCTCGGGGGAGAGGATGGCTACACCTTC. Translated, it gives CAISGLGGEDGYTF.

The rearrangement joins TRBV7-2 to TRBJ2-7, with a weak D call TRBD2 (6 bases). V was pared by 6 bases and J by 4 bases, with 13 bases between. The V gene's germline CDR1 is SGHTA and CDR2 FQGNSA. The CDR3 sequence is 13 residues long. CDR3 in amino acids: CASRLSGTYEQYF. CDR3 in DNA: TGTGCCAGCAGGTTGTCAGGGACTTACGAGCAGTACTTC. Variable domain in full (rest from reference TRBV7-2 and TRBJ2-7): GAGVSQSPSNKVTEKGKDVELRCDPISGHTALYWYRQSLGQGLEFLIYFQGNSAPDKSGLPSDRFSAERTGGSVSTLTIQRTQQEDSAVYLCASRLSGTYEQYFGPGTRLTVT.

V gene TRBV5-1 combines with J gene TRBJ1-1; TRBD1 matches at 8 bases. Germline V gives CDR1 SGHRS, CDR2 YFSETQ. Unmatched junction bases numbered 6, after V lost 4 bases and J lost 1 base. CDR3 length equals 15 residues. CDR3 amino acids: CASSPQGTGNTEAFF. The CDR3 nucleotides read TGCGCCAGCAGCCCCCAGGGGACAGGGAACACTGAAGCTTTCTTT.

CDR3 loop: CASSREQGKENEKLFF. The CDR3 nucleotides are TGTGCCAGCTCACGCGAACAGGGGAAAGAAAATGAAAAACTGTTTTTT. This chain joins TRBV18 and TRBJ1-4, with 7 positions matching TRBD1. The CDR3 extends over 16 amino acids. Germline assignment: CDR1 KGHSH and CDR2 LQKENI. Losses at the gene ends were 4 bases for V and 5 bases for J; bases not matched to a gene: 10.

This rearrangement joins TRBV2 to TRBJ1-1; 11 nucleotides line up with TRBD1. Germline CDR1 and CDR2: SNHLY and FYNNEI. The CDR3 has 15 residues. Losses at the gene ends were 7 bases for V and 9 bases for J; bases not matched to a gene: 13. CDR3 DNA sequence: TGTGCCAGCACCTCAACTCAGGACAGGGGGCGGAAAGCTTTCTTT. This codes for CASTSTQDRGRKAFF.

This rearrangement joins TRBV6-5 to TRBJ1-1; TRBD1 agrees at 7 bases. Germline V gives CDR1 MNHEY, CDR2 SVGAGI. V dropped 6 bases and J dropped 4; count of bases not matched to a gene: 8. The CDR3 spans 14 residues. CDR3 bases: TGTGCCAGCAGCCCCCTGACAGGGACCACTGAAGCTTTCTTT. Translated: CASSPLTGTTEAFF.

The chain carries TRBV19 and TRBJ2-1; tentative D call: TRBD1 (5 bases). Trimming left V 4 bases short and J 10 bases short, with 14 bases between. The CDR3 loop spans 13 amino acids. Germline lookup yields CDR1 LNHDA and CDR2 SQIVND (reference sequence). CDR3 amino acids: CASSTKGVWEQFF. The CDR3 DNA reads as TGTGCCAGTAGTACCAAAGGGGTGTGGGAGCAGTTCTTC.

CDR3: CASSSGLAGPAYNEQFF. The DNA of the CDR3 is TGCGCCAGCAGCTCGGGACTAGCGGGACCAGCCTACAATGAGCAGTTCTTC. The rearrangement joins TRBV5-1 to TRBJ2-1, with 13 bases lining up with TRBD2. V was pared by 3 bases and J by 2 bases, with 5 bases of the junction left unmatched. CDR1 is SGHRS, CDR2 YFSETQ, per germline. The CDR3 contains 17 residues.

The chain is built from TRBV27 and TRBJ1-2; 7 nucleotides line up with TRBD1. Germline assignment: CDR1 MNHEY and CDR2 SMNVEV (reference sequence). J was trimmed by 1 base and V by 5 bases; bases with no gene match: 4. This CDR3 comprises 14 residues. The CDR3 here is CASSSRGSNYGYTF. In DNA, the CDR3 is TGTGCCAGCAGTAGCAGGGGGAGTAACTATGGCTACACCTTC.

The V and J genes are TRBV7-2 and TRBJ1-5; the match to TRBD1 covers 9 bases. Germline CDR1 and CDR2: SGHTA and FQGNSA. After removal of 0 bases from V and 2 bases from J, the junction contained 5 bases not matched to a gene. This CDR3 comprises 17 residues. The CDR3 loop reads CASSLAFRTGGNQPQHF. The CDR3 DNA is TGTGCCAGCAGCTTAGCCTTTCGGACAGGGGGCAATCAGCCCCAGCATTTT.